The rows below give T cell receptor beta chains drawn from one sample of a study of OX40 agonist ivuxolimab in advanced cancers. The assay was immunoSEQ multiplex PCR, and TCRdb's table has in-frame clones only and misses some. The sample yields around 40,000 clones, 80% to 90% seen once. The starting material was CD4+ or CD8+ T cells sorted from blood, obtained in a trial of the OX40 agonist ivuxolimab. These receptors were taken from an adult with an advanced solid tumor such as melanoma, head and neck, liver or kidney cancer. The conserved cysteine and the conserved F or W are not part of the CDR3 here.

j_gene,v_gene,CDR3aa
TRBJ2-1,TRBV4-2,ASSQDRSSGEQF
TRBJ2-7,TRBV28,ASSLRDRVQY
TRBJ2-4,TRBV18,ASSPLSGNIQY
TRBJ1-6,TRBV12-5,ASGIFRENSPLH
TRBJ2-2,TRBV18,ASSQRTSNTGELF
TRBJ1-4,TRBV6-1,ASSTGATNEKLF
TRBJ2-1,TRBV7-9,ASRYSGGSNEQF
TRBJ1-2,TRBV28,ASSPQGWGYT
TRBJ2-7,TRBV18,ASSPRVEAYEQY
TRBJ2-1,TRBV7-3,ASSFGTATYNEQF
TRBJ2-2,TRBV4-2,ASSQLVGGANTGELF
TRBJ2-5,TRBV9,ASSVAPAGSGTQETQY
TRBJ2-7,TRBV2,ASSEALATGQY
TRBJ2-5,TRBV5-1,ASSLQGTQETQY
TRBJ1-2,TRBV7-3,ASSPDRGGLYGYT
TRBJ1-5,TRBV6-5,ASSPMSGSNQPQH
TRBJ2-2,TRBV6-6,ASSGGGTGELF
TRBJ1-2,TRBV5-4,ASSLAGRSVSYGYT
TRBJ2-3,TRBV29-1,SVEPIVVADTQY
TRBJ2-2,TRBV15,ATSTGVTGELF
TRBJ1-3,TRBV6-1,ASSVLRGLDTIY
TRBJ2-7,TRBV5-1,ASSPGQGVKQY
TRBJ1-2,TRBV11-2,ASSPGGLVYGYT
TRBJ2-1,TRBV6-5,ASSIRGGALVV
TRBJ2-1,TRBV7-9,ASSYRTEKREQF
TRBJ1-1,TRBV2,ASSESPWVRTEAF
TRBJ2-7,TRBV2,ASTGARYEQY
TRBJ2-7,TRBV15,ATTESLAQGTYEQY
TRBJ1-5,TRBV29-1,SVGWGNQPQH
TRBJ1-2,TRBV12-5,ASGLGWSDYGYT
TRBJ1-2,TRBV27,ASSDPPNYGYT
TRBJ1-2,TRBV5-1,ASTSLERGGYT
TRBJ1-6,TRBV7-9,ASSSQGTGGSPLH
TRBJ2-7,TRBV6-7,ASSTPGQANYEQY
TRBJ2-2,TRBV5-1,ASSLGVVGKTGELF
TRBJ1-1,TRBV5-6,ASSFTGGTEAF
TRBJ2-2,TRBV14,ASSPGLAGSKDTGELF
TRBJ1-3,TRBV11-2,ASSLERTRY
TRBJ2-1,TRBV7-6,ASSLGRTSFDEQF